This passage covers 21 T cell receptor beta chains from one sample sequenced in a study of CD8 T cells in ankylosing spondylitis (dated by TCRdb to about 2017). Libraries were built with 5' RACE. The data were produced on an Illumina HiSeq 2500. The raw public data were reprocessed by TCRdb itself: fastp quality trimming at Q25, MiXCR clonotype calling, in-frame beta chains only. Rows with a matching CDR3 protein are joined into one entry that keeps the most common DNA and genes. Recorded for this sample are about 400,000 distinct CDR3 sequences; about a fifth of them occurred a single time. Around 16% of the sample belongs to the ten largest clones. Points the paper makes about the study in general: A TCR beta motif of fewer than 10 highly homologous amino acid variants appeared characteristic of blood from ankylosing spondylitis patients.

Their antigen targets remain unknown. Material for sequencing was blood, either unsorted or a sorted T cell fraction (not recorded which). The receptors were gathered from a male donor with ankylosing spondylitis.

The CDR3 bases are TGTGCCTGGAGCGACCCGGGACATAAGGCCTACAATGAGCAGTTCTTC. It translates to CAWSDPGHKAYNEQFF. This rearrangement joins TRBV30 to TRBJ2-1; D might be TRBD1 (6 bases). The V gene lost 3 bases and the J gene lost 2 bases, with 17 bases spanning the gap. Germline loops: CDR1 GTSNPN, CDR2 SVGIG (reference sequence). There are 16 residues in the CDR3.

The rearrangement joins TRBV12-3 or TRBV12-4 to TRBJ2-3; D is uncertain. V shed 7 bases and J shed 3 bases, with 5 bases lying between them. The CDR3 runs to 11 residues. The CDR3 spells CASKKTDTQYF. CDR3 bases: TGTGCCAGCAAAAAAACAGATACGCAGTATTTT.

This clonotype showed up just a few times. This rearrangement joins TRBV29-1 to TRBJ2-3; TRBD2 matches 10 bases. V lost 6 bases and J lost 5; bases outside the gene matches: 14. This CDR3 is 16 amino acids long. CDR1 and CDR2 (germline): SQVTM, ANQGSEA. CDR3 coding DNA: TGCAGCGTCCTATCTAGAACTAGCGGGGAGGGAGATACGCAGTATTTT. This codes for CSVLSRTSGEGDTQYF.

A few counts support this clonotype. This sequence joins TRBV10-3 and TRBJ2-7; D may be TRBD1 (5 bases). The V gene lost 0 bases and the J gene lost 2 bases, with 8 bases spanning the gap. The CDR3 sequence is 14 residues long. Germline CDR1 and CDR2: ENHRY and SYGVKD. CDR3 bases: TGTGCCATCAGTGAGTCCGACAGTACCTACGAGCAGTACTTC. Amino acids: CAISESDSTYEQYF.

The CDR3 loop is CASSDPTRTGYADTQYF. The CDR3 region has the DNA TGTGCCAGCAGTGATCCCACCCGGACAGGGTATGCAGATACGCAGTATTTT. The genes are TRBV25-1 and TRBJ2-3; 8 positions agree with TRBD1. The CDR3 consists of 17 residues. From germline, CDR1 is MGHDK and CDR2 SYGVNS. V lost 3 bases to trimming and J lost 4 bases; unmatched junction nucleotides: 12.

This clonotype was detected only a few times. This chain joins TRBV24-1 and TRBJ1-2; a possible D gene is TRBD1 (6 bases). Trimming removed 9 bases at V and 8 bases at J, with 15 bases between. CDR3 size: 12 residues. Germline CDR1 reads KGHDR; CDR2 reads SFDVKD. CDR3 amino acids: CATSRGGLGYTF. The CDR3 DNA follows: TGTGCCACCTCCCGAGGGGGTCTAGGCTACACCTTC.

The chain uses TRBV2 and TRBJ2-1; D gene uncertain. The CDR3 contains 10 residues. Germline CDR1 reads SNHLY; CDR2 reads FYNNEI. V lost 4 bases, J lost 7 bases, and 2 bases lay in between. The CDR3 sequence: CASSANEQFF. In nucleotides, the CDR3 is TGTGCCAGCAGTGCAAATGAGCAGTTCTTC.

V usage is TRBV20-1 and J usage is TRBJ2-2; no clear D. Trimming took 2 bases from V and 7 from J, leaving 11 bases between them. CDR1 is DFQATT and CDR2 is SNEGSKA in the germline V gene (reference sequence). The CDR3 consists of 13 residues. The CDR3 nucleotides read TGCAGTGCTAGACGAGAGTCCCACGGGGAGCTGTTTTTT. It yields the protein CSARRESHGELFF.

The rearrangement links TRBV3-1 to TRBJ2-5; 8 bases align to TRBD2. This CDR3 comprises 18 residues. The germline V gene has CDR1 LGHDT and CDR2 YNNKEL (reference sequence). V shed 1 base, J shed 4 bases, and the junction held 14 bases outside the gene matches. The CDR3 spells CASSQGGSGGGFGETQYF. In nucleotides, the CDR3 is TGTGCCAGCAGCCAAGGGGGCAGCGGGGGAGGGTTCGGAGAGACCCAGTACTTC.

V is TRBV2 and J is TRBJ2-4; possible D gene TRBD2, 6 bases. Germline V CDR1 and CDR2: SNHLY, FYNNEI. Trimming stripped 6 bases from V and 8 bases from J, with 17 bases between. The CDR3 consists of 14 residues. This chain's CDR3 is CASRTLATGDIQYF. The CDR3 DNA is TGTGCCAGCAGGACGCTAGCGACTGGGGACATTCAGTACTTC.

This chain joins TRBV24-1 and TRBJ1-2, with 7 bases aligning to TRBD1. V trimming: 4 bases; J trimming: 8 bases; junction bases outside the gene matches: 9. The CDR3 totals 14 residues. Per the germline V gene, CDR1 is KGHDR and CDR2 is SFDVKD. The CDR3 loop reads CATSEALTGSGYTF. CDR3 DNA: TGTGCCACCAGTGAGGCCCTGACAGGGAGCGGCTACACCTTC.

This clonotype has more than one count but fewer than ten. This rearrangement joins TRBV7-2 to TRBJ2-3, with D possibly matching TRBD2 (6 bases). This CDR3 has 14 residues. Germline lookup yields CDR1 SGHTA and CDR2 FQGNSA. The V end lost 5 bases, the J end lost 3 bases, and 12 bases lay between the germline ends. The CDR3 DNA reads TGTGCCAGCAGCGCGGGGACTGCGACAGATACGCAGTATTTT. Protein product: CASSAGTATDTQYF. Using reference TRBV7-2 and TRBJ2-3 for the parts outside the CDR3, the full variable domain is GAGVSQSPSNKVTEKGKDVELRCDPISGHTALYWYRQSLGQGLEFLIYFQGNSAPDKSGLPSDRFSAERTGGSVSTLTIQRTQQEDSAVYLCASSAGTATDTQYFGPGTRLTVL.

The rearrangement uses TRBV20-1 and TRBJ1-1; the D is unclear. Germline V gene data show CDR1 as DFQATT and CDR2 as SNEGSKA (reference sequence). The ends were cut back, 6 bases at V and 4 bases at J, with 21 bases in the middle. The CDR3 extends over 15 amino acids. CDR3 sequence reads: CSAPGDGVVSTEAFF. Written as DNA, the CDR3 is TGCAGTGCCCCGGGTGACGGGGTGGTGAGCACTGAAGCTTTCTTT.

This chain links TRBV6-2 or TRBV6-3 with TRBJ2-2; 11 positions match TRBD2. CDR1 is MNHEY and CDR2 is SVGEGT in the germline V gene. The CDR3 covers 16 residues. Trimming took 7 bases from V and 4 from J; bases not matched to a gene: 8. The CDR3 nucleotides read TGTGCCAGCAAACTAGCGGGAGAGTTGGGCACCGGGGAGCTGTTTTTT. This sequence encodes CASKLAGELGTGELFF.

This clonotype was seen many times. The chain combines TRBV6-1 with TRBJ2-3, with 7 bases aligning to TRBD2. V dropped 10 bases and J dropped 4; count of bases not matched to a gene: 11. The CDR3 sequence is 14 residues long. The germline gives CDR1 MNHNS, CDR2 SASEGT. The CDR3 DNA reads TGTGCCACGCAAGCGGGATTGAATTCAGATACGCAGTATTTT. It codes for CATQAGLNSDTQYF.

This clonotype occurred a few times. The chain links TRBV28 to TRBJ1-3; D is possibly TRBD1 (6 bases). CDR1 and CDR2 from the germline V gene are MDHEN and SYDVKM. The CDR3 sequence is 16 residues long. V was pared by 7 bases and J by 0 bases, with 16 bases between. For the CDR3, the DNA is TGTGCCAGCACCAGGCCTGGAGGGGGCTCTGGAAACACCATATATTTT. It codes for CASTRPGGGSGNTIYF.

The CDR3 region is CASRETGLEGNQPQHF. CDR3 in DNA: TGTGCCAGCAGGGAAACAGGGCTCGAGGGCAATCAGCCCCAGCATTTT. The chain links TRBV6-2 or TRBV6-3 to TRBJ1-5; D might be TRBD1 (6 bases). Per the germline V gene, CDR1 is MNHEY and CDR2 is SVGEGT. This CDR3 region has 16 residues. The V gene lost 6 bases and the J gene lost 2 bases, with 17 bases spanning the gap.

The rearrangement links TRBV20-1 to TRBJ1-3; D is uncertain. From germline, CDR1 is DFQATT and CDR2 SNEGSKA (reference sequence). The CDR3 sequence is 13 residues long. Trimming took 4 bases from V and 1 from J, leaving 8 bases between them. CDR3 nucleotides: TGCAGTGCTAAGAGGTTTTCTGGAAACACCATATATTTT. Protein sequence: CSAKRFSGNTIYF.

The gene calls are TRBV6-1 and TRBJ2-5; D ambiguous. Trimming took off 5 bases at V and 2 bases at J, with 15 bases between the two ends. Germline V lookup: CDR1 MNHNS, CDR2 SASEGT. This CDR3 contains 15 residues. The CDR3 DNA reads TGTGCCAGCAGTACCCATGGCAGACTTCAAGAGACCCAGTACTTC. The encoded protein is CASSTHGRLQETQYF.

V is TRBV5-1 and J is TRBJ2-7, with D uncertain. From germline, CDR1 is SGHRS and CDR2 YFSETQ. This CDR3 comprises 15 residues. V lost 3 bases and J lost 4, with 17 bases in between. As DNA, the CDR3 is TGCGCCAGCAGCTCTGACACTGGCAGCCGGTACGAGCAGTACTTC. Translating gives CASSSDTGSRYEQYF.

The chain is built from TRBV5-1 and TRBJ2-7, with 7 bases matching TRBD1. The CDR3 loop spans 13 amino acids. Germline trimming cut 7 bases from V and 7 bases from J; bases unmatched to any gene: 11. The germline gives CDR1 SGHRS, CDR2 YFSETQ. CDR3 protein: CASRPTQGREQYF. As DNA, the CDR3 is TGCGCCAGCCGGCCCACACAGGGGCGGGAGCAGTACTTC.